The 30 T cell receptor beta chains in this list originate from one sample, sequenced in a study of blood T cells in healthy people across ages. Sample-barcoded 5' priming and a J-beta primer mix drove a second PCR of roughly 7 to 11 cycles. TCRdb passed the 5' RACE reads through MiXCR, listing each CDR3 protein once. The table includes about 1 million distinct CDR3 sequences, more than 35% detected once. The sequencing input was blood. The receptors come from a woman aged 55-69 years in good health.

The gene calls are TRBV19 and TRBJ2-5, with TRBD2 matching 7 bases. Germline V gene sequence: CDR1 LNHDA, CDR2 SQIVND (reference sequence). After removal of 1 base from V and 5 bases from J, the junction contained 10 bases not matched to a gene. The CDR3 runs to 16 residues. The CDR3 loop reads CASSIVSGTAVETQYF. CDR3 DNA sequence: TGTGCCAGTAGTATAGTCAGCGGGACGGCCGTGGAGACCCAGTACTTC.

This clonotype was observed a few times. This sequence joins TRBV6-5 and TRBJ2-1; D might be TRBD1 or TRBD2, each matching 5 bases. The CDR3 is made up of 16 amino acids. CDR1 and CDR2 from the germline V gene are MNHEY and SVGAGI. With 4 bases removed from V and 0 bases from J, the gap between germline ends came to 13 bases. The CDR3 DNA reads TGTGCCAGCAGTTCTCTCGGGGCTGACTCCTACAATGAGCAGTTCTTC. This codes for CASSSLGADSYNEQFF.

The V gene is TRBV12-3 or TRBV12-4, the J gene TRBJ1-5; D is uncertain. V was shortened by 6 bases and J by 0 bases, with 12 bases between the two germline ends. This CDR3 contains 15 residues. CDR3 nucleotide sequence: TGTGCCAGCAGCCCAAACAGACGTAGCAATCAGCCCCAGCATTTT. It translates to CASSPNRRSNQPQHF.

Details on this clonotype: One junction end disagrees with the germline gene, perhaps due to a read error. The chain combines TRBV5-1 with TRBJ2-1; D not resolved. The germline CDR1 and CDR2 sequences are SGHRS and YFSETQ. This CDR3 is built from 13 residues. This chain's CDR3 is CASSASSYNKQFF. The CDR3 DNA follows: TGCGCCAGCAGCGCAAGCTCCTACAATAAGCAGTTCTTC.

The gene calls are TRBV7-9 and TRBJ1-6; unclear D gene. Germline CDR1 and CDR2: SEHNR and FQNEAQ (reference sequence). CDR3 length: 14 residues. V shed 10 bases and J shed 7 bases, with 17 bases lying between them. The CDR3 bases are TGTGCCACTAAAACGGTGCTTGGGAATTCACCCCTCCACTTT. Translated: CATKTVLGNSPLHF.

The rearrangement joins TRBV20-1 to TRBJ2-1, with 10 bases aligning to TRBD2. The junction had 5 bases not matched to a gene; V was cut back by 3 bases and J by 6 bases. Germline assignment: CDR1 DFQATT and CDR2 SNEGSKA (reference sequence). The CDR3 is 14 amino acids. The CDR3 DNA is TGCAGTGCTAGTCCCCTAGCGGGAGTCAATGAGCAGTTCTTC. This encodes CSASPLAGVNEQFF.

This clonotype was observed a few times. The rearrangement uses TRBV10-3 and TRBJ2-2, with TRBD2 identical over 8 bases. V lost 10 bases to trimming and J lost 2 bases; unmatched junction nucleotides: 9. The CDR3 covers 15 residues. Germline lookup yields CDR1 ENHRY and CDR2 SYGVKD. Here the CDR3 reads CATKGLGDNTGELFF. The DNA of the CDR3 is TGTGCCACCAAGGGACTAGGAGACAACACCGGGGAGCTGTTTTTT.

This chain links TRBV20-1 with TRBJ2-7, with D maybe TRBD1 (5 bases). The CDR3 length is 12 residues. The germline V and J ends were trimmed by 6 bases and 3 bases, with 12 bases remaining between them. Germline CDR1 and CDR2: DFQATT and SNEGSKA (reference sequence). The CDR3 DNA sequence: TGCAGTGCGAAGACAGTAGGCTACGAGCAGTACTTC. It translates to CSAKTVGYEQYF.

The V and J genes are TRBV5-6 and TRBJ2-5, with D tentatively TRBD1 (5 bases). This CDR3 comprises 13 residues. Germline CDR1 and CDR2: SGHDT and YYEEEE. The V and J ends lost 1 base and 4 bases respectively, with 8 bases between them. The CDR3 sequence is CASSLIRGETQYF. The CDR3 region has the DNA TGTGCCAGCAGCTTGATAAGGGGAGAGACCCAGTACTTC.

The V call is TRBV28, the J call TRBJ2-1, with D perhaps matching TRBD2 (6 bases). The CDR3 is 17 amino acids. Trimming cost V 4 bases and J 4 bases, with 20 bases left between them. CDR1 is MDHEN, CDR2 SYDVKM, per germline. The CDR3 DNA sequence: TGTGCCAGCAGTTCACCCCAAGGTGAGGCGGGATACAATGAGCAGTTCTTC. It encodes CASSSPQGEAGYNEQFF.

In its sample, this clonotype was seen a few times. J is TRBJ1-4 and V is TRBV2; D gene uncertain. With 7 bases removed from V and 1 base from J, the gap between germline ends came to 10 bases. CDR1 SNHLY and CDR2 FYNNEI come from the germline V gene. This CDR3 has 14 amino acids. As DNA, the CDR3 is TGTGCCAGCATAAGACGGAGAACTAATGAAAAACTGTTTTTT. Protein product: CASIRRRTNEKLFF.

In its sample, this clonotype was seen a few times. The V gene is TRBV13, the J gene TRBJ2-2, with TRBD2 matching over 8 bases. CDR1 is PRHDT and CDR2 is FYEKMQ in the germline V gene (reference sequence). V was clipped by 4 bases and J by 4 bases; unmatched bases: 14. The CDR3 is 18 amino acids. CDR3 sequence reads: CASSSTLSVAGTTGELFF. The CDR3 bases are TGTGCCAGCAGCTCCACCCTTTCGGTAGCGGGGACCACCGGGGAGCTGTTTTTT.

This chain joins TRBV28 and TRBJ2-4; 9 bases are a match to TRBD2. CDR3 size: 18 residues. In germline, CDR1 is MDHEN, CDR2 SYDVKM. V trimming: 5 bases; J trimming: 3 bases; junction bases outside the gene matches: 14. CDR3 coding DNA: TGTGCCAGCAGTCCACTGGGCGGGAGGGGGCTAAGCAAAAACATTCAGTACTTC. Translating it yields CASSPLGGRGLSKNIQYF.

The chain carries TRBV27 and TRBJ1-1; D remains unclear. Germline CDR1 MNHEY, CDR2 SMNVEV (reference sequence). V was shortened by 5 bases and J by 6 bases, with 13 bases between the two germline ends. The CDR3 contains 13 residues. The CDR3 loop is CASSAQFEAEAFF. CDR3 coding DNA: TGTGCCAGCAGTGCGCAATTTGAGGCTGAAGCTTTCTTT.

The chain is built from TRBV20-1 and TRBJ2-7, with TRBD2 matching 16 bases. The CDR3 has 14 amino acids. Germline V CDR1 and CDR2: DFQATT, SNEGSKA (reference sequence). V was clipped by 8 bases and J by 7 bases; unmatched bases: 8. This CDR3 is CSTSGTSGRGEQYF. The CDR3 region has the DNA TGCAGTACCTCCGGGACTAGCGGGAGGGGTGAGCAGTACTTC.

This chain uses TRBV11-2 with TRBJ2-3; no clear D. This CDR3 comprises 13 residues. Germline lookup yields CDR1 SGHAT and CDR2 FQNNGV. V lost 5 bases to trimming and J lost 8 bases, with 14 bases between them. The CDR3 region is CASSPGRLSTQYF. The CDR3 bases are TGTGCCAGCAGCCCCGGGCGTTTGAGTACGCAGTATTTT. Full variable domain (missing parts from reference TRBV11-2 and TRBJ2-3): EAGVAQSPRYKIIEKRQSVAFWCNPISGHATLYWYQQILGQGPKLLIQFQNNGVVDDSQLPKDRFSAERLKGVDSTLKIQPAKLEDSAVYLCASSPGRLSTQYFGPGTRLTVL.

V usage is TRBV4-1 and J usage is TRBJ2-1; 11 bases align to TRBD2. J gave up 6 bases and V 8 bases, and 12 bases lay outside the gene matches. The CDR3 extends over 16 amino acids. The germline V gene has CDR1 MGHRA and CDR2 YSYEKL. The CDR3 nucleotides are TGCGCCAGCTATCCTCTAGGGACTAGCGGAGTCAATGAGCAGTTCTTC. Translation gives CASYPLGTSGVNEQFF.

The V call is TRBV6-6, the J call TRBJ2-5; D is uncertain. CDR1 MNHNY and CDR2 SVGAGI come from the germline V gene (reference sequence). The V end was cut by 6 bases, the J end by 5 bases, with 10 bases between. CDR3 length equals 12 residues. Written as DNA, the CDR3 is TGTGCCAGCAGGTCTCGCATGGAGACCCAGTACTTC. Residues: CASRSRMETQYF.

The V and J genes are TRBV5-6 and TRBJ2-7; D not certain. The V gene lost 0 bases and the J gene lost 2 bases, with 9 bases spanning the gap. The CDR3 is made up of 14 amino acids. Germline CDR1 reads SGHDT; CDR2 reads YYEEEE. The CDR3 sequence: CASSLAGMTYEQYF. CDR3 nucleotide sequence: TGTGCCAGCAGCTTGGCTGGGATGACCTACGAGCAGTACTTC. Looking up the rest from reference TRBV5-6 and TRBJ2-7 gives the full variable domain: DAGVTQSPTHLIKTRGQQVTLRCSPKSGHDTVSWYQQALGQGPQFIFQYYEEEERQRGNFPDRFSGHQFPNYSSELNVNALLLGDSALYLCASSLAGMTYEQYFGPGTRLTVT.

J is TRBJ2-3 and V is TRBV19; D call uncertain. Deletions cut 2 bases from V and 3 bases from J, with 12 bases between. Looked up from germline, CDR1 is LNHDA and CDR2 is SQIVND (reference sequence). The length of the CDR3 is 15 residues. The CDR3 DNA reads TGTGCCAGTAGTATAAGCGAGAGTCGGACAGATACGCAGTATTTT. It encodes CASSISESRTDTQYF.

This clonotype was detected only once. The V call is TRBV24-1, the J call TRBJ2-2, with 7 nucleotides matching TRBD1. With 6 bases clipped from V and 0 bases from J, the junction kept 6 bases outside the gene matches. CDR3 size: 16 residues. CDR1 KGHDR and CDR2 SFDVKD come from the germline V gene. The CDR3 nucleotides are TGTGCCACCAGTATCCCCGGGACAGCGAACACCGGGGAGCTGTTTTTT. It yields the protein CATSIPGTANTGELFF.

The chain links TRBV9 to TRBJ2-3; maybe TRBD2 (5 bases). The CDR3 has 15 amino acids. The germline V gene has CDR1 SGDLS and CDR2 YYNGEE. The V end was cut by 2 bases, the J end by 11 bases, with 21 bases between. The chain's CDR3 is CASSVPCLVGRGQYF. As DNA, the CDR3 is TGTGCCAGCAGCGTTCCCTGCCTAGTCGGTCGGGGGCAGTATTTT.

This clonotype was counted at least ten times. The chain links TRBV4-1 to TRBJ2-7; TRBD1 agrees at 7 bases. Germline V gene lookup returns CDR1 MGHRA and CDR2 YSYEKL. Unmatched junction bases numbered 6, after V lost 1 base and J lost 3 bases. The CDR3 totals 15 residues. CDR3 nucleotides: TGCGCCAGCAGCCAAGTAGGACAGGCGAACTACGAGCAGTACTTC. Translating gives CASSQVGQANYEQYF.

The genes are TRBV2 and TRBJ2-1; 9 nucleotides agree with TRBD1. Unmatched junction bases numbered 13, after V lost 7 bases and J lost 6 bases. The V gene's germline CDR1 is SNHLY and CDR2 FYNNEI. CDR3 length equals 16 residues. CDR3 in amino acids: CASTSPRGQGSNEQFF. The CDR3 region has the DNA TGTGCCAGCACTTCACCCCGGGGACAGGGAAGCAATGAGCAGTTCTTC.

This chain uses TRBV7-9 with TRBJ2-1; TRBD1 aligns across 7 bases. From germline, CDR1 is SEHNR and CDR2 FQNEAQ (reference sequence). The CDR3 contains 15 residues. The ends lost 5 bases at V and 9 bases at J; junction bases unmatched: 13. CDR3 sequence reads: CASSLTTGSLGEQFF. The DNA of the CDR3 is TGTGCCAGCAGCCTTACGACAGGGAGTTTGGGTGAGCAGTTCTTC. The whole variable domain, filled in from reference TRBV7-9 and TRBJ2-1, reads DTGVSQNPRHKITKRGQNVTFRCDPISEHNRLYWYRQTLGQGPEFLTYFQNEAQLEKSRLLSDRFSAERPKGSFSTLEIQRTEQGDSAMYLCASSLTTGSLGEQFFGPGTRLTVL.

J is TRBJ2-7 and V is TRBV27; D is ambiguous. The CDR3 has 11 amino acids. V was shortened by 4 bases and J by 8 bases, with 9 bases between the two germline ends. Germline V CDR1 and CDR2: MNHEY, SMNVEV (reference sequence). The CDR3 is CASSSAGKQYF. The DNA for the CDR3 is TGTGCCAGCAGTTCGGCTGGCAAGCAGTACTTC.

The chain recombines TRBV28 with TRBJ2-5; 8 bases match TRBD2. In germline, CDR1 is MDHEN, CDR2 SYDVKM. The ends lost 3 bases at V and 1 base at J; junction bases unmatched: 4. The CDR3 has 15 residues. The CDR3 coding sequence is TGTGCCAGCAGTTTGCGACGGGAGGGCCAAGAGACCCAGTACTTC. Its translation: CASSLRREGQETQYF.

The V gene is TRBV6-5, the J gene TRBJ2-5; D ambiguous. The J call may be faulty, since TRBJ2-7 better matches the DNA end. The CDR3 totals 14 residues. Germline CDR1 and CDR2: MNHEY and SVGAGI. The CDR3 DNA follows: TGTGCCAGCGGGGAATTTGGACGGAAAGACGAGCAGTACTTC. Protein sequence: CASGEFGRKDEQYF.

This chain links TRBV12-3 or TRBV12-4 with TRBJ1-2, with 7 bases matching TRBD1. There are 14 residues in the CDR3. The J segment lost 7 bases and the V segment lost 5 bases, leaving 10 bases of the junction unmatched. The CDR3 is CASSRQGLRGGYTF. The CDR3 DNA reads TGTGCCAGCAGTCGACAGGGTTTAAGGGGTGGCTACACCTTC.

The rearrangement links TRBV15 to TRBJ2-6; D is ambiguous. Germline lookup yields CDR1 LNHNV and CDR2 YYDKDF (reference sequence). The CDR3 runs 14 residues. V was pared by 5 bases and J by 3 bases, with 8 bases between. The CDR3 DNA follows: TGTGCCACCAGCGGTAGTGGTGGGGCCAACGTCCTGACTTTC. It is translated as CATSGSGGANVLTF.